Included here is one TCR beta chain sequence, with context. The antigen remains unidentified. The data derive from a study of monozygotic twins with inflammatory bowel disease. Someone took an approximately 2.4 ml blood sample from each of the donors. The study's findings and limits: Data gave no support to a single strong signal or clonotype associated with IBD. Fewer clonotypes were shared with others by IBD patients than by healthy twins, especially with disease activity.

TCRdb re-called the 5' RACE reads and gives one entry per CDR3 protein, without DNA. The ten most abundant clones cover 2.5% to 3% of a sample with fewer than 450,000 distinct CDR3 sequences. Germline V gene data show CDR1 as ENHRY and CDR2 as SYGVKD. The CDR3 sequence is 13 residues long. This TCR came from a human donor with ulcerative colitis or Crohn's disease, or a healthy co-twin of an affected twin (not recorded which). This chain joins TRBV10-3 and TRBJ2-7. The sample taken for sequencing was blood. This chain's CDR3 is CAISESDGGEQYF.